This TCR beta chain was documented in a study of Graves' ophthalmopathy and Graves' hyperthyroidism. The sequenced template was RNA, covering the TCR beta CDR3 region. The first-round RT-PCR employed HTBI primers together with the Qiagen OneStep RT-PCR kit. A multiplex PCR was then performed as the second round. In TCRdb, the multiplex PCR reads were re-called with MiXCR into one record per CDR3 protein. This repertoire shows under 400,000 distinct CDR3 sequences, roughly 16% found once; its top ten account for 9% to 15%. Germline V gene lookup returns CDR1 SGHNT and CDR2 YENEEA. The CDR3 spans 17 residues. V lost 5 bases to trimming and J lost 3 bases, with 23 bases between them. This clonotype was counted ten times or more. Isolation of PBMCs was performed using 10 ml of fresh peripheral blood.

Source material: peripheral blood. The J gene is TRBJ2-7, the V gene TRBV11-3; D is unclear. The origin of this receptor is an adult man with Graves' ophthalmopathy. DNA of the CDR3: TGTGCCAGCAGCCCTCGGGTCTCTCCTAACGTGGGCTACGAGCAGTACTTC. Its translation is CASSPRVSPNVGYEQYF.